One and the same sample provided the 14 T cell receptor beta chains below, sequenced in a study of shared T cell receptors in the human thymus. TCRdb keeps only in-frame clones here, not all; method: immunoSEQ multiplex PCR. In the table there are approximately 490,000 clones, about four fifths of which are singletons. Separately, the same data were catalogued under a study of human thymus T cells.

Sequencing was carried out using thymocytes. These receptors originate from a boy under two years old with a congenital heart defect.

Only one count was recorded for this clone. This rearrangement joins TRBV11-2 to TRBJ1-1; 7 bases align to TRBD1. The CDR3 spans 14 residues. The V and J ends lost 3 bases and 1 base, in that order; junction bases with no gene match: 2. Germline V gene data show CDR1 as SGHAT and CDR2 as FQNNGV. Here the CDR3 reads CASSFRQGNTEAFF. The CDR3 DNA is TGTGCCAGCAGCTTTCGACAGGGGAACACTGAAGCTTTCTTT.

The chain couples TRBV30 to TRBJ2-2; D call uncertain. The CDR3 sequence is 15 residues long. V was clipped by 0 bases and J by 5 bases, with 13 bases between them. CDR1 is GTSNPN, CDR2 SVGIG, per germline (reference sequence). The CDR3 DNA is TGTGCCTGGAGTGTACGTAGCCTCCAAACCGGGGAGCTGTTTTTT. It yields the protein CAWSVRSLQTGELFF. Drawing the rest from reference TRBV30 and TRBJ2-2, the complete variable domain is SQTIHQWPATLVQPVGSPLSLECTVEGTSNPNLYWYRQAAGRGLQLLFYSVGIGQISSEVPQNLSASRPQDRQFILSSKKLLLSDSGFYLCAWSVRSLQTGELFFGEGSRLTVL.

This clone was seen only once. The rearrangement uses TRBV11-3 and TRBJ2-7, with 7 bases that match TRBD1. V was clipped by 4 bases and J by 1 base; unmatched bases: 10. The CDR3 is 16 amino acids. The germline V gene encodes CDR1 SGHNT and CDR2 YENEEA. As DNA, the CDR3 is TGTGCCAGCAGCTCAACCCGGACAGGAATATCCTACGAGCAGTACTTC. Translated: CASSSTRTGISYEQYF.

The rearrangement uses TRBV27 and TRBJ1-5; a possible D gene is TRBD1 (5 bases). CDR3 length: 13 amino acids. The V gene lost 3 bases and the J gene lost 7 bases, with 10 bases spanning the gap. CDR1 MNHEY and CDR2 SMNVEV come from the germline V gene (reference sequence). Here the CDR3 reads CASSFRPGQPQHF. The CDR3, as DNA: TGTGCCAGCAGTTTCCGTCCAGGGCAGCCCCAGCATTTT.

The chain uses TRBV18 and TRBJ2-7; TRBD2 matches 9 bases. CDR1 KGHSH and CDR2 LQKENI come from the germline V gene. The CDR3 has 14 amino acids. The V gene end was trimmed by 6 bases and the J gene end by 3 bases; junction bases not matched to a gene: 6. In DNA form, the CDR3 reads TGTGCCAGCTCCCGGCGGGAGGGTATCTACGAGCAGTACTTC. The encoded protein is CASSRREGIYEQYF.

On this clone itself: At one end, the junction sequence differs from germline, possibly due to a read error. This chain connects TRBV4-2 to TRBJ1-5; the D is unclear. CDR3 length: 16 amino acids. Per germline, CDR1 LGHNA and CDR2 YNFKEQ. The CDR3: CASSEDPTASNQPQHF. The CDR3 DNA reads TGTGCCAGCAGCGAAGACCCCACAGCTAGCAATCAGCCCCAGCATTTT.

This chain uses TRBV19 with TRBJ1-4; no clear D gene. V was cut by 5 bases and J by 3 bases, with 16 bases left in between. In germline, CDR1 is LNHDA, CDR2 SQIVND (reference sequence). The CDR3 extends over 16 amino acids. The CDR3 bases are TGTGCCAGTAGTCCCTCCTCCGGGTCCTCTAATGAAAAACTGTTTTTT. Its translation is CASSPSSGSSNEKLFF.

The chain links TRBV27 to TRBJ2-1; 8 nucleotides match TRBD2. In germline, CDR1 is MNHEY, CDR2 SMNVEV (reference sequence). This CDR3 has 17 amino acids. V lost 5 bases and J lost 4; bases outside the gene matches: 13. In DNA form, the CDR3 reads TGTGCCAGCAGTCCGAATCCTAGCGGGTCCACGTACAATGAGCAGTTCTTC. It specifies CASSPNPSGSTYNEQFF.

The chain recombines TRBV11-2 with TRBJ2-7; TRBD2 matches 12 bases. CDR3 length equals 18 residues. Germline trimming cut 3 bases from V and 5 bases from J; bases unmatched to any gene: 14. CDR1 is SGHAT, CDR2 FQNNGV, per germline. This CDR3 reads CASSLAPSGRVGENEQYF. CDR3 nucleotides: TGTGCCAGCAGCTTGGCGCCTAGCGGGAGGGTTGGTGAGAACGAGCAGTACTTC. The full variable domain, its missing parts supplied by reference TRBV11-2 and TRBJ2-7, is EAGVAQSPRYKIIEKRQSVAFWCNPISGHATLYWYQQILGQGPKLLIQFQNNGVVDDSQLPKDRFSAERLKGVDSTLKIQPAKLEDSAVYLCASSLAPSGRVGENEQYFGPGTRLTVT.

This clone occurred a few times. This sequence joins TRBV23-1 and TRBJ2-7, with a weak D call TRBD1 (6 bases). TRBV23-1 is labeled an ORF, and its function is uncertain. CDR3 length equals 13 residues. Deletions cut 1 base from V and 4 bases from J, with 8 bases between. CDR3 sequence reads: CASSQYRVYEQYF. In DNA, the CDR3 is TGCGCCAGCAGTCAATACAGGGTTTACGAGCAGTACTTC.

The chain combines TRBV14 with TRBJ2-7; 12 bases match TRBD2. Germline V gives CDR1 SGHDN, CDR2 FVKESK. The J segment lost 1 base and the V segment lost 4 bases, leaving 2 bases of the junction unmatched. This CDR3 comprises 15 residues. In DNA, the CDR3 is TGTGCCAGCAGCCCAGGACTAGCGGGGTCCTACGAGCAGTACTTC. Translation gives CASSPGLAGSYEQYF.

The chain carries TRBV4-2 and TRBJ1-1; 8 bases fit TRBD1. The V gene's germline CDR1 is LGHNA and CDR2 YNFKEQ. J was trimmed by 7 bases and V by 4 bases; bases with no gene match: 11. This CDR3 spans 15 amino acids. The CDR3 spells CASSPGTGLPFEAFF. CDR3 nucleotides: TGTGCCAGCAGCCCCGGGACAGGCCTGCCGTTTGAAGCTTTCTTT.

The rearrangement links TRBV6-5 to TRBJ2-7; maybe TRBD1 (5 bases). The length of the CDR3 is 13 residues. V shed 6 bases and J shed 1 base, with 10 bases lying between them. Germline V gene data show CDR1 as MNHEY and CDR2 as SVGAGI. The DNA for the CDR3 is TGTGCCAGCAGCTACCACAGGTCCTACGAGCAGTACTTC. It encodes CASSYHRSYEQYF.

CDR3 bases: TGCGCCAGCAGACCCCGGAGGGTAGCGGGAGGGGGGGAGCAAGAGACCCAGTACTTC. Protein sequence: CASRPRRVAGGGEQETQYF. The chain employs TRBV4-1 and TRBJ2-5, with 11 bases matching TRBD2. The junction had 17 bases not matched to a gene; V was cut back by 6 bases and J by 2 bases. This CDR3 region has 19 residues. Germline V CDR1 and CDR2: MGHRA, YSYEKL.